These T cell receptor beta chains were read from a single sample in a study of control samples from healthy donors and cancer patients. Profiling relied on immunoSEQ multiplex PCR, and the TCRdb table lists in-frame clones only, not all of them. The repertoire holds around 30,000 clones, with about nine tenths as singletons. Sequences were obtained from PBMCs. The receptors were gathered from a man aged 45 to 65 with lung cancer. Each CDR3 is given with its conserved first and last residue. Fields, in order: V gene, D gene, J gene, clone size, CDR3 protein, CDR3 DNA. D genes are given only for firm matches. Where a row states a size, it is once, few, many or the class of an expanded clone; other rows omit it.

>TRBV30|TRBD1|TRBJ1-6|.
CAWSVLGTDRSYNSPLHF
TGTGCCTGGAGTGTATTAGGGACAGATCGCTCCTATAATTCACCCCTCCACTTT
>TRBV7-8|.|TRBJ2-4|once
CASSLAGRNIQYF
TGTGCCAGCAGCTTAGCGGGGCGGAACATTCAGTACTTC
>TRBV9|.|TRBJ1-1|.
CASSVGDTEAFF
TGTGCCAGCAGCGTAGGAGACACTGAAGCTTTCTTT
>TRBV19|.|TRBJ1-1|once
CASSLGRGNTEAFF
TGTGCCAGTAGTCTGGGGCGGGGGAACACTGAAGCTTTCTTT
>TRBV6-5|.|TRBJ1-2|.
CASSYSHTGRTGYTF
TGTGCCAGCAGTTACTCCCACACAGGGCGCACTGGCTACACCTTC
>TRBV7-9|.|TRBJ2-2|.
CASSLLGVANTGELFF
TGTGCCAGCAGCTTGCTCGGCGTTGCGAACACCGGGGAGCTGTTTTTT
>TRBV6-5|.|TRBJ2-1|.
CASRVPRGTYNEQFF
TGTGCCAGCAGAGTGCCCAGGGGCACCTACAATGAGCAGTTCTTC
>TRBV5-5|.|TRBJ1-6|.
CASSLGGAAGTSPLHF
TGTGCCAGCAGCTTGGGAGGGGCAGCTGGTACTTCACCCCTCCACTTT
>TRBV30|.|TRBJ1-3|.
CAWSVLSGNTIYF
TGTGCCTGGAGTGTACTCTCTGGAAACACCATATATTTT
>TRBV18|.|TRBJ2-7|.
CASSPGRGGSTYEQYF
TGTGCCAGCTCACCAGGGCGGGGTGGGAGCACCTACGAGCAGTACTTC